The rows below give T cell receptor beta chains drawn from one sample of a study of cytomegalovirus exposure and HLA in healthy donors. Data came from immunoSEQ multiplex PCR; TCRdb stores just in-frame clones and leaves some out. The sample table includes 34,000 or so clones. The sequenced sample was PBMCs. The receptors originated from a female donor in good health and CMV-seronegative. CDR3s include the opening cysteine and the closing phenylalanine or tryptophan. D genes are given only for firm matches.

TRBV19	NA	TRBJ1-2	CASSIGTNNYGYTF	TGTGCCAGTAGTATCGGGACAAATAACTATGGCTACACCTTC
TRBV20-1	NA	TRBJ1-1	CSAMADTEAFF	TGCAGTGCTATGGCGGACACTGAAGCTTTCTTT
TRBV2	TRBD2	TRBJ2-1	CASSPLGGLALYNEQFF	TGTGCCAGCAGCCCTCTGGGGGGACTAGCTCTTTACAATGAGCAGTTCTTC
TRBV25-1	NA	TRBJ1-4	CASSLQDPNEKLFF	TGTGCCAGCAGTCTCCAGGATCCTAATGAAAAACTGTTTTTT
TRBV7-8	NA	TRBJ2-7	CASSLSRGYEQYF	TGTGCCAGCAGCTTATCTAGGGGCTACGAGCAGTACTTC
TRBV18	TRBD1	TRBJ2-7	CASSPGTGPYEQYF	TGTGCCAGCTCACCTGGGACAGGGCCCTACGAGCAGTACTTC
TRBV7-9	TRBD1	TRBJ2-7	CASSPGQGDEQYF	TGTGCCAGCAGCCCGGGACAGGGGGACGAGCAGTACTTC
TRBV2	TRBD2	TRBJ2-5	CASSRASGGSGETQYF	TGTGCCAGCAGTAGGGCTAGCGGGGGGTCGGGGGAGACCCAGTACTTC
TRBV11-2	NA	TRBJ1-2	CASSVRGGGLGYTF	TGTGCCAGCAGCGTTAGAGGAGGCGGTCTTGGCTACACCTTC
TRBV19	TRBD1	TRBJ1-3	CASSIGTAPGNTIYF	TGTGCCAGTAGTATTGGGACAGCACCTGGAAACACCATATATTTT
TRBV18	TRBD1	TRBJ2-7	CASSPPGQLGPEQYF	TGTGCCAGCTCACCACCGGGACAGTTGGGTCCCGAGCAGTACTTC